The 22 T cell receptor beta chains below were found in one sample sequenced in a study of blood T cell repertoires in COVID-19. Assay used: immunoSEQ multiplex PCR; TCRdb lists only in-frame clones, some missing. The sample lists around 120,000 clones, 87% seen once, with roughly 8.2% in the top ten. Material for sequencing was peripheral blood. The receptors shown here come from a human donor in a cohort sampled during active COVID-19.

J is TRBJ2-3 and V is TRBV11-3; D is possibly TRBD2 (5 bases). The CDR3 consists of 17 residues. The V end was cut by 3 bases, the J end by 2 bases, with 18 bases between. Germline V CDR1 and CDR2: SGHNT, YENEEA. CDR3 nucleotides: TGTGCCAGCAGCTTTACAAGCGGAGAGGTATCCACAGATACGCAGTATTTT. Translated, it gives CASSFTSGEVSTDTQYF.

The chain recombines TRBV7-2 with TRBJ2-2; TRBD2 is a possible D gene (6 bases). Germline V CDR1 and CDR2: SGHTA, FQGNSA. Trimming took off 8 bases at V and 1 base at J, with 8 bases between the two ends. The CDR3 contains 13 residues. DNA of the CDR3: TGTGCCAGCGGGAGGTTGAACACCGGGGAGCTGTTTTTT. As protein: CASGRLNTGELFF.

V usage is TRBV19 and J usage is TRBJ2-5; D may be TRBD1 (5 bases). The germline V gene encodes CDR1 LNHDA and CDR2 SQIVND (reference sequence). This CDR3 spans 16 amino acids. Trimming left V 2 bases short and J 2 bases short, with 15 bases between. Here the CDR3 reads CASSINPAQVQETQYF. The CDR3 nucleotides are TGTGCCAGTAGTATAAATCCCGCACAGGTTCAAGAGACCCAGTACTTC.

The chain has TRBV10-1 and TRBJ1-1, with 9 bases fitting TRBD1. Trimming at V came to 0 bases and at J to 8 bases, leaving 7 bases not matched to a gene. The CDR3 consists of 15 residues. CDR1 WNHNN and CDR2 SYGVQD come from the germline V gene (reference sequence). The CDR3 sequence is CASSESDRGRAEAFF. CDR3 sequence (DNA): TGCGCCAGCAGTGAGTCGGACAGGGGACGGGCCGAAGCTTTCTTT.

This clone came up once. The gene calls are TRBV3-1 (or the pseudogene TRBV3-2) and TRBJ2-7; weak D call: TRBD1 (5 bases). This CDR3 comprises 16 residues. The V gene's germline CDR1 is LGHDT and CDR2 YNNKEL (reference sequence). The germline V and J ends were trimmed by 0 bases and 2 bases, with 14 bases remaining between them. CDR3 sequence (DNA): TGTGCCAGCAGCCAAGAAGGGGTAAGAACCACCTACGAGCAGTACTTC. Translation: CASSQEGVRTTYEQYF.

The gene calls are TRBV2 and TRBJ2-2; TRBD2 might be the D (6 bases). V lost 6 bases to trimming and J lost 0 bases, with 14 bases between them. The CDR3 covers 16 residues. The V gene's germline CDR1 is SNHLY and CDR2 FYNNEI. Written as DNA, the CDR3 is TGTGCCAGCAGGGGAGGACGGACTGCGAACACCGGGGAGCTGTTTTTT. Amino acid sequence: CASRGGRTANTGELFF.

The chain carries TRBV27 and TRBJ1-1, with 9 bases matching TRBD1. V lost 4 bases to trimming and J lost 4 bases; unmatched junction nucleotides: 4. Germline V gene sequence: CDR1 MNHEY, CDR2 SMNVEV (reference sequence). The CDR3 is made up of 14 amino acids. CDR3 nucleotides: TGTGCCAGCAGTTCGGGACAGGGAGGCACTGAAGCTTTCTTT. Protein product: CASSSGQGGTEAFF.

V gene TRBV30 combines with J gene TRBJ2-7; TRBD2 agrees at 7 bases. V dropped 2 bases and J dropped 3; count of bases not matched to a gene: 4. This CDR3 spans 13 amino acids. Germline V gives CDR1 GTSNPN, CDR2 SVGIG (reference sequence). The chain's CDR3 is CAWSRGDLYEQYF. The CDR3 nucleotides read TGTGCCTGGAGTCGGGGGGACCTCTACGAGCAGTACTTC.

The gene calls are TRBV11-3 and TRBJ2-2, with 9 bases lining up with TRBD2. The V segment lost 7 bases and the J segment 3 bases; nucleotides outside the gene matches: 12. This CDR3 spans 17 amino acids. The germline V gene encodes CDR1 SGHNT and CDR2 YENEEA. The CDR3 coding sequence is TGTGCCAGCACCTTCCCGAGACTAGCGGAGCACACCGGGGAGCTGTTTTTT. It yields the protein CASTFPRLAEHTGELFF.

CDR3 in DNA: TGCGCCAGCAGCAGAGGAGGCCCCGATGTAGGGCCTGGAAACACCATATATTTT. Protein product: CASSRGGPDVGPGNTIYF. The chain employs TRBV5-1 and TRBJ1-3; D gene unclear. Looked up from germline, CDR1 is SGHRS and CDR2 is YFSETQ. The V gene lost 4 bases and the J gene lost 2 bases, with 22 bases spanning the gap. The CDR3 spans 18 residues.

The chain combines TRBV29-1 with TRBJ1-2; 8 nucleotides agree with TRBD1. In germline, CDR1 is SQVTM, CDR2 ANQGSEA. The V gene end was trimmed by 7 bases and the J gene end by 3 bases; junction bases not matched to a gene: 13. The CDR3 is 15 amino acids. The CDR3 DNA reads TGCAGCGGCGGGACAGGAGGATCCGGGGACTATGGCTACACCTTC. It encodes CSGGTGGSGDYGYTF.

This chain uses TRBV27 with TRBJ2-7; 12 bases match TRBD2. Looked up from germline, CDR1 is MNHEY and CDR2 is SMNVEV (reference sequence). Trimming took 3 bases from V and 1 from J; bases not matched to a gene: 4. The CDR3 loop spans 16 amino acids. The CDR3 here is CASSFLAGGPSYEQYF. The DNA of the CDR3 is TGTGCCAGCAGTTTCCTAGCGGGAGGGCCGTCCTACGAGCAGTACTTC.

The chain recombines TRBV27 with TRBJ2-7; D is perhaps TRBD1 (6 bases). There are 14 residues in the CDR3. Germline CDR1 reads MNHEY; CDR2 reads SMNVEV (reference sequence). Deletions cut 4 bases from V and 5 bases from J, with 15 bases between. CDR3 in DNA: TGTGCCAGCAGTTCCCCAGGGGCCTTTGACGAGCAGTACTTC. Residues: CASSSPGAFDEQYF.

The chain employs TRBV11-3 and TRBJ1-6, with 7 bases aligning to TRBD1. The CDR3 spans 15 residues. Germline CDR1 is SGHNT and CDR2 is YENEEA. Trimming removed 6 bases from V and 6 bases from J; junction bases left unmatched: 8. The CDR3 is CASREQGRINSPLHF. CDR3 DNA sequence: TGTGCCAGCAGGGAACAGGGGAGAATTAATTCACCCCTCCACTTT.

This clone was observed a single time. The chain combines TRBV28 with TRBJ2-1, with TRBD2 matching over 8 bases. The CDR3 is made up of 13 amino acids. The germline gives CDR1 MDHEN, CDR2 SYDVKM. J lost 6 bases, V lost 8 bases, and 6 bases had no gene match. The CDR3 coding sequence is TGTGCCAGCTATAGCGGGACAATCAATGAGCAGTTCTTC. It is translated as CASYSGTINEQFF.

This clone showed up just once. This sequence joins TRBV2 and TRBJ1-1; D is ambiguous. The CDR3 extends over 14 amino acids. Germline-derived CDR1 and CDR2 are SNHLY and FYNNEI. V dropped 2 bases and J dropped 1 base, with 8 bases sitting between them. CDR3 in DNA: TGTGCCAGCAGTGAAATTGTGGCGAACACTGAAGCTTTCTTT. Its translation is CASSEIVANTEAFF.

The gene calls are TRBV28 and TRBJ1-1, with TRBD1 matching over 7 bases. Germline CDR1 is MDHEN and CDR2 is SYDVKM. V gave up 6 bases and J gave up 7 bases; unmatched junction bases: 11. CDR3 size: 14 residues. The CDR3 loop is CASRLGGATFEAFF. The CDR3 nucleotides read TGTGCCAGCAGATTAGGGGGCGCAACCTTTGAAGCTTTCTTT.

This chain joins TRBV5-1 and TRBJ1-5; D uncertain. The CDR3 length is 15 residues. V was shortened by 0 bases and J by 6 bases, with 13 bases between the two germline ends. The germline V gene has CDR1 SGHRS and CDR2 YFSETQ. CDR3 in DNA: TGCGCCAGCAGCTTGGGCGGCACCTCTGGTCAGCCCCAGCATTTT. It is translated as CASSLGGTSGQPQHF.

The sample holds one count of this clone. Within the sample, other DNA sequences also encode this same CDR3. The gene calls are TRBV5-1 and TRBJ2-7; tentatively, D is TRBD1 (6 bases). This CDR3 spans 13 amino acids. V was clipped by 2 bases and J by 3 bases, with 9 bases between them. Germline CDR1 reads SGHRS; CDR2 reads YFSETQ. The DNA of the CDR3 is TGCGCCAGCAGCTTCCAGGGGAACTACGAGCAGTACTTC. Protein sequence: CASSFQGNYEQYF.

The chain combines TRBV2 with TRBJ1-5; TRBD1 agrees at 7 bases. The CDR3 consists of 15 residues. Germline assignment: CDR1 SNHLY and CDR2 FYNNEI. The V segment lost 6 bases and the J segment 3 bases; nucleotides outside the gene matches: 8. The CDR3 spells CASSQGQRINQPQHF. The CDR3 DNA follows: TGTGCCAGCAGCCAGGGACAGCGCATCAATCAGCCCCAGCATTTT.

The chain combines TRBV5-1 with TRBJ2-1; TRBD2 matches 10 bases. CDR3 length: 16 residues. The V and J ends lost 0 bases and 4 bases, in that order; junction bases with no gene match: 4. Germline loops: CDR1 SGHRS, CDR2 YFSETQ. This CDR3 is CASSLVAGGLYNEQFF. The CDR3, as DNA: TGCGCCAGCAGCTTGGTAGCGGGGGGCCTGTACAATGAGCAGTTCTTC.

Note on this clone: Within the sample, other DNA sequences also encode this same CDR3. The chain joins TRBV12-3 or TRBV12-4 to TRBJ1-2, with 8 bases aligning to TRBD1. The CDR3 has 13 residues. The ends lost 5 bases at V and 4 bases at J; junction bases unmatched: 3. The CDR3 loop reads CASSLDRGYGYTF. CDR3 in DNA: TGTGCCAGCAGTCTAGACAGGGGCTATGGCTACACCTTC.